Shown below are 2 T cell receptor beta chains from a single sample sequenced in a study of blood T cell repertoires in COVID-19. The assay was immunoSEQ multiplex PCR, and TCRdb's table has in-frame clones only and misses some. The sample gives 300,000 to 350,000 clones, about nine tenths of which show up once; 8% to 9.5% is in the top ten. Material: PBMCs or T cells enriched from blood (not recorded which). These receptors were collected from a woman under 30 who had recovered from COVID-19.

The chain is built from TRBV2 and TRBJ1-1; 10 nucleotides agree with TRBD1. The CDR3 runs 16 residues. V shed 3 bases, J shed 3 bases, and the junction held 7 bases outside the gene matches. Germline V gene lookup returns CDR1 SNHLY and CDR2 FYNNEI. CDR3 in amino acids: CASSDYLGTGDTEAFF. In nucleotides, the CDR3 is TGTGCCAGCAGTGATTATTTGGGGACAGGGGACACTGAAGCTTTCTTT.

CDR3: CASTHLAGTNNEQFF. CDR3 in DNA: TGCGCCAGCACCCATTTAGCGGGAACTAACAATGAGCAGTTCTTC. The rearrangement uses TRBV5-1 and TRBJ2-1; 8 positions match TRBD2. The ends lost 6 bases at V and 5 bases at J; junction bases unmatched: 10. Germline values: CDR1 SGHRS, CDR2 YFSETQ. The CDR3 length is 15 residues.